These T cell receptor beta chains were read from a single sample in a study of blood T cell repertoires in COVID-19. Repertoires were generated with immunoSEQ multiplex PCR, while TCRdb's copy carries only in-frame clones and drops some. The sample holds about 320,000 clones, 85% seen once. Input material: peripheral blood. Every receptor here comes from a human donor in a cohort sampled during active COVID-19. CDR3s include the opening cysteine and the closing phenylalanine or tryptophan. The D gene is left open where the match is weak. Where a row states a size, it is once, few, many or the class of an expanded clone; other rows omit it.

J	V	D	size	DNA	CDR3
TRBJ2-2	TRBV5-1	.	.	TGCGCCAGCAGCGGCGGGGAAGGGAACACCGGGGAGCTGTTTTTT	CASSGGEGNTGELFF
TRBJ2-1	TRBV6-4	TRBD2	.	TGTGCCAGCAGTGATCTCGGGGGGGCAGAAGAGCAGTTCTTC	CASSDLGGAEEQFF
TRBJ2-3	TRBV11-2	TRBD2	.	TGTGCCAGCAGCCGGGGACTAGCGGGGCGCACAGATACGCAGTATTTT	CASSRGLAGRTDTQYF
TRBJ1-2	TRBV7-2	.	.	TGTGCCAGCAGCTTAGTGAGGGGGTCGAACTATGGCTACACCTTC	CASSLVRGSNYGYTF
TRBJ2-3	TRBV5-1	.	.	TGCGCCAGCAGCTTGGGGGCTCTTGGGAGCACAGATACGCAGTATTTT	CASSLGALGSTDTQYF
TRBJ1-2	TRBV5-5	.	.	TGTGCCAGCAGCTTAAGGAGGAGAATTCCTGGCTACACCTTC	CASSLRRRIPGYTF
TRBJ2-1	TRBV7-9	.	.	TGTGCCAGCAGCTCCCCGACAATGGTAAGCTACAATGAGCAGTTCTTC	CASSSPTMVSYNEQFF
TRBJ2-7	TRBV3-1/TRBV3-2	.	.	TGTGCCAGCAGCTACAGACAATTTTCCTACGAGCAGTACTTC	CASSYRQFSYEQYF
TRBJ1-1	TRBV18	TRBD1	.	TGTGCCAGCTCCCGATCCGCGGGACAGGGGAACACTGAAGCTTTCTTT	CASSRSAGQGNTEAFF
TRBJ1-2	TRBV27	.	once	TGTGCCAGCAGCGGCCTCGGGGGAATCCATGGCTACACCTTC	CASSGLGGIHGYTF
TRBJ2-7	TRBV7-2	TRBD1	.	TGTGCCAGCAGCCCCGACAGGGGCCACGAGCAGTACTTC	CASSPDRGHEQYF
TRBJ1-4	TRBV5-6	.	.	TGTGCCAACGGGACAACTGAAAAACTGTTTTTT	CANGTTEKLFF
TRBJ2-5	TRBV18	.	once	TGTGCCAGCTCACCGGGCGGACTAAAACAAGAGACCCAGTACTTC	CASSPGGLKQETQYF
TRBJ1-1	TRBV21-1	.	.	TGTGCCAGCAGCCCTGGAGGGACAGGGAGTACGAGCACTGAAGCTTTCTTT	CASSPGGTGSTSTEAFF
TRBJ1-2	TRBV5-1	.	.	TGCGCCAGCAGCTTGGGGCGGGTCTATGGCTACACCTTC	CASSLGRVYGYTF
TRBJ1-2	TRBV18	TRBD1	.	TGTGCCAGCTCGACGTTCGGACAGGGATCGGCTTATGGCTACACCTTC	CASSTFGQGSAYGYTF
TRBJ2-3	TRBV28	.	.	TGTGCCAGCAGGCGGGACGGCACCACAGATACGCAGTATTTT	CASRRDGTTDTQYF
TRBJ1-1	TRBV2	.	.	TGTGCCAGCAGCCCGGGGATGTCGGACACTGAAGCTTTCTTT	CASSPGMSDTEAFF
TRBJ1-2	TRBV5-4	TRBD1	.	TGTGCCAGCAGCCGGACAGGGACAAGCTATGGCTACACCTTC	CASSRTGTSYGYTF
TRBJ1-2	TRBV5-5	.	.	TGTGCCAGCAGCCCGGACAGTAACTATGGCTACACCTTC	CASSPDSNYGYTF
TRBJ1-2	TRBV25-1	.	.	TGTGCCAGCAGTGAATTCGTCGGACGGGGGAACTATGGCTACACCTTC	CASSEFVGRGNYGYTF
TRBJ1-5	TRBV27	TRBD1	.	TGTGCCAGCAGTTTATCCTGGCAGGGGGCCCAGCATTTT	CASSLSWQGAQHF
TRBJ1-2	TRBV7-2	TRBD1	.	TGTGCCAGCAGCCGGGACAGACAAATATCATATGGCTACACCTTC	CASSRDRQISYGYTF